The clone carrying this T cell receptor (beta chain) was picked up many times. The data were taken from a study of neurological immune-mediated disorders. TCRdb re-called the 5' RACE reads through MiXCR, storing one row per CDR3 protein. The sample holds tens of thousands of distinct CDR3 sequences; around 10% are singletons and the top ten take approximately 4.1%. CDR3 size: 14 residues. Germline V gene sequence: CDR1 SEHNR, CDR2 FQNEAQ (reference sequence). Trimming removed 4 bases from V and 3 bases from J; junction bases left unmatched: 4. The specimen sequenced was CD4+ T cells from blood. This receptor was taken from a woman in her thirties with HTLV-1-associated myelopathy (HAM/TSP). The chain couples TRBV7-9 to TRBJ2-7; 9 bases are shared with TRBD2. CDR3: CASSSSGRNYEQYF. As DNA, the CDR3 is TGTGCCAGCAGCTCAAGCGGGAGGAACTACGAGCAGTACTTC.